This is a list of T cell receptor beta chains from one sample in a study of technical replicates of blood from a handful of donors. Clones were sequenced by immunoSEQ multiplex PCR, and TCRdb holds only the in-frame ones, with some missing. The sample shows 75,000 to 85,000 clones, about 81% of them seen only once. Sequencing used PBMCs. The receptors derive from a human donor in good health. Some clones in this sample may be carry-over from other donors' samples. The CDR3 runs from the conserved cysteine through the conserved F or W. Only some rows state a clone size, as once, few, many or a class for expanded clones.

NA	TRBV18	TRBJ1-2	CASSPSAGASYGYTF
NA	TRBV10-3	TRBJ2-1	CAISESGGVAYNEQFF
NA	TRBV5-1	TRBJ2-1	CASSLRTSGTQSSYNEQFF
NA	TRBV5-1	TRBJ2-1	CASTPGGGASYNEQFF
once	TRBV5-5	TRBJ1-1	CASSWTGLNTEAFF
NA	TRBV2	TRBJ2-7	CASSDGSVNEQYF
NA	TRBV9	TRBJ2-3	CASSDLLPGQATDTQYF
NA	TRBV11-1	TRBJ1-2	CASTSGTDYGYTF
NA	TRBV5-1	TRBJ1-1	CASSPGPGGRWTEAFF
NA	TRBV18	TRBJ1-1	CASSPRATGPMNTEAFF
NA	TRBV6-1	TRBJ1-1	CASRALGQRLAFF
NA	TRBV5-6	TRBJ1-5	CASSGGAGNQPQHF
NA	TRBV7-9	TRBJ1-4	CASSPGQGWSEKLFF
NA	TRBV28	TRBJ2-6	CATAGTGGSGANVLTF
NA	TRBV7-3	TRBJ2-5	CASSIGAHSETQYF
NA	TRBV9	TRBJ1-3	CASSVGGGPSGNTIYF
NA	TRBV19	TRBJ1-6	CASSYRGENSPLHF
NA	TRBV5-1	TRBJ2-2	CASSNAGPVAGELFF
few	TRBV19	TRBJ2-3	CASSTPGLAGGADTQYF
NA	TRBV29-1	TRBJ2-1	CSVRGLAGAFSQVF
NA	TRBV19	TRBJ2-3	CASSMSSGTWDTQYF
medium-sized	TRBV6-4	TRBJ2-1	CASSDSSLGGENEQFF
NA	TRBV4-3	TRBJ2-1	CASSNRDSYNEQFF
NA	TRBV27	TRBJ2-1	CASRSRDRPLQEQFF
once	TRBV7-9	TRBJ2-1	CASTMPGSAYNEQFF
NA	TRBV5-6	TRBJ1-2	CASRQGYGYTF
NA	TRBV10-1	TRBJ2-1	CASSVSSGRAYEQFF
NA	TRBV6-6	TRBJ1-4	CASSLQGATNEKLFF
once	TRBV19	TRBJ2-6	CASSRGFPGANVLTF
NA	TRBV29-1	TRBJ1-4	CSVGTGGGEKLFF
NA	TRBV29-1	TRBJ1-1	CSVNRDRGAEAFF
once	TRBV5-1	TRBJ2-3	CASSLEGREGTDTQYF
NA	TRBV5-1	TRBJ2-5	CASSQRGQETQYF
NA	TRBV6-6	TRBJ2-3	CASSSSGFRDTQYF
few	TRBV11-3	TRBJ1-1	CASSSSAFAEAFF
NA	TRBV5-1	TRBJ1-1	CASRQGPYTEAFF
NA	TRBV9	TRBJ2-3	CASSVANADTQYF
NA	TRBV7-3	TRBJ2-2	CASSLGTSGLGGELFF
NA	TRBV5-4	TRBJ1-1	CASSLTRTGGHTEAFF